This T cell receptor (beta chain) was recorded in a study of blood T cell repertoires in COVID-19 (dated by TCRdb to 2018 to 2021). General notes on the study: Samples covering the acute and convalescent phases of COVID-19 were provided by collaborators in the United States, Italy and Spain. A freely available public database, intended as a resource for researchers studying the immune response to SARS-CoV-2, is where the repertoires were released. Samples were obtained from the ongoing ImmuneRACE study (first 160 participants) and from about 1,300 subjects provided by 6 global collaborators. Sample metadata almost always included a de-identified subject ID, COVID-19 status, age in years and sex. The material from the prospective study consisted of cDNA or gDNA derived from T cells, B-cell-depleted T cells, or PBMCs. Deeply sampled blood TCRbeta repertoires from subjects exposed to, actively infected with, or recovered from COVID-19 were included in the dataset. HLA class I and class II types, where available, came from metadata supplied by the sample provider rather than from assay-based typing.

In its sample, this clone was seen once. Its antigen is currently not known. One base away there is no much larger clone; base qualities are not given. V is trimmed back by 1 base and J by 2 bases, and the junction contains 4 bases that no gene match accounts for. From the cysteine through the phenylalanine, the CDR3 covers 15 amino acids. Kept here is only the CDR3 DNA, which spans 45 bases and is read in frame from base 1. According to the germline V gene, CDR1 reads KGHSH and CDR2 reads LQKENI. What the work shows at the level of the full study, not this receptor alone: How much clinical and demographic metadata was included differed by source and by participant, and the metadata was provided uncurated.

At one collaborating source in Seattle, patients were enrolled during active infection and were followed longitudinally through the course of disease. Collaborating institutions collected whole blood in K2EDTA tubes following their own protocols. For TCRbeta analysis, collaborators shipped samples in one of three forms: frozen whole blood, isolated PBMCs, or DNA extracted from either of those sample types. The immunoSEQ Assay, a bias-controlled multiplex PCR, was used to amplify TCRbeta CDR3 regions from genomic DNA. The paper's data handling went like this. Within the assay, amplification of reference gene primers was used to estimate how many nucleated cells each sample contained. Sequence reads were collapsed and filtered to measure the absolute abundance of every unique TCRbeta CDR3 rearrangement. For each sample, productive Simpson clonality was calculated as the square root of Simpson's diversity index over productive rearrangements. As stored in TCRdb, this immuneACCESS dataset retains in-frame rearrangements with V and J assigned. A fraction of the clones does not appear; measured against another copy, unresolved V genes explain less than half of the discrepancy, and the remainder lacks a known reason. That table is the source of V, J and clone size, and D and trimming were worked out from the DNA. This sample gives approximately 500,000 clones in total; 89% of them show up just once. The ten largest clonotypes hold roughly 0.9% of the sample.

This TCR derives from a man younger than 35 with COVID-19, enrolled during active disease. The sequencing sample was made of peripheral blood. The rearranged segments are TRBV18 and TRBJ2-7; 8 bases in the middle match TRBD1. This receptor has the CDR3 CASSPQGQGPYEQYF. Read as DNA, the sequence is TGTGCCAGCTCACCACAAGGACAGGGCCCCTACGAGCAGTACTTC. The variable domain in full, with residues beyond the CDR3 obtained from the reference TRBV18 and TRBJ2-7 genes, is NAGVMQNPRHLVRRRGQEARLRCSPMKGHSHVYWYRQLPEEGLKFMVYLQKENIIDESGMPKERFSAEFPKEGPSILRIQQVVRGDSAAYFCASSPQGQGPYEQYFGPGTRLTVT.